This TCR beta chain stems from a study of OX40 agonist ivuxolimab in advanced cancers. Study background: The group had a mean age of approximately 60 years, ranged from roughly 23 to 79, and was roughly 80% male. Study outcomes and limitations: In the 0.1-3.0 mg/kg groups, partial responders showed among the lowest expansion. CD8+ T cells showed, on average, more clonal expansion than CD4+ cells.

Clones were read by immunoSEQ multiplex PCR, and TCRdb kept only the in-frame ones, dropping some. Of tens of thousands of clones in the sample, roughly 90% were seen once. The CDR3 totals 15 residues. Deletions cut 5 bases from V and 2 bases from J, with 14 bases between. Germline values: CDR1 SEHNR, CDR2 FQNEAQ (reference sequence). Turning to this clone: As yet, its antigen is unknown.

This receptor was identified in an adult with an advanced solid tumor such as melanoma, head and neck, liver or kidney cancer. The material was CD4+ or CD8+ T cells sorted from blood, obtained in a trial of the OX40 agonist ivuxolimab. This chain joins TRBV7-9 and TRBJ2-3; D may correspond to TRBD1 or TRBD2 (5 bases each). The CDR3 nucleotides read TGTGCCAGCAGCCGCACTGGGGGAATCACAGATACGCAGTATTTT. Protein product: CASSRTGGITDTQYF.